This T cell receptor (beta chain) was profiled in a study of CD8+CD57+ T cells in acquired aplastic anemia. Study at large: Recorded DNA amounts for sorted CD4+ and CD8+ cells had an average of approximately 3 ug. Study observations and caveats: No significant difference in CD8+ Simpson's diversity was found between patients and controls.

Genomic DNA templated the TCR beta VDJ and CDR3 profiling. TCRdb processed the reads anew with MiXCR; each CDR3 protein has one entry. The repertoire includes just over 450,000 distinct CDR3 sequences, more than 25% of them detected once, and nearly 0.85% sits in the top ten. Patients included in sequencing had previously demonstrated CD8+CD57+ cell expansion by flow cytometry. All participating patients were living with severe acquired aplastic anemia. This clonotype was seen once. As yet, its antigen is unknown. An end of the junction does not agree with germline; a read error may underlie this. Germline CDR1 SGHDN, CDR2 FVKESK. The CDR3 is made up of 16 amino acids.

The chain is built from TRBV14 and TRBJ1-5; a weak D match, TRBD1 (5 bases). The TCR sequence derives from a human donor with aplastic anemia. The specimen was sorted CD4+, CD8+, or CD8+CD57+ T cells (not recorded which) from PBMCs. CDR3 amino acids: CASSQVPGGSTQPQHF. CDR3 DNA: TGTGCCAGCAGCCAAGTACCGGGGGGAAGCACTCAGCCCCAGCATTTT.